This entry features one T cell receptor (beta chain) sequence. The method was immunoSEQ multiplex PCR; TCRdb's version includes in-frame clones alone and lacks a portion of them. The table includes roughly 250,000 clones, around 85% detected once. The sample belongs to a study of blood T cell repertoires in COVID-19. Study-wide context: Collection of acute and convalescent COVID-19 samples took place in the United States, Italy and Spain. The analysed material was cDNA or gDNA that came from T cells, B-cell-depleted T cells, or PBMCs.

Participants' own reports of clinical history determined their cohort assignment. Donors of Cohort 3 who recovered were those that had two negative PCRs, clearance, or symptom resolution. With 7 bases clipped from V and 4 bases from J, the junction kept 13 bases outside the gene matches. Germline-derived CDR1 and CDR2 are MRHNA and SNTAGT. This CDR3 is built from 16 residues. The origin of this receptor is a woman in her 30s who had recovered from COVID-19. What was sequenced was PBMCs or T cells enriched from blood (not recorded which). The chain couples TRBV6-4 to TRBJ2-3, with 8 bases that match TRBD2. The CDR3 is CASTPTGRGGPDTQYF. The DNA for the CDR3 is TGTGCCAGCACTCCCACCGGACGGGGGGGCCCAGATACGCAGTATTTT.